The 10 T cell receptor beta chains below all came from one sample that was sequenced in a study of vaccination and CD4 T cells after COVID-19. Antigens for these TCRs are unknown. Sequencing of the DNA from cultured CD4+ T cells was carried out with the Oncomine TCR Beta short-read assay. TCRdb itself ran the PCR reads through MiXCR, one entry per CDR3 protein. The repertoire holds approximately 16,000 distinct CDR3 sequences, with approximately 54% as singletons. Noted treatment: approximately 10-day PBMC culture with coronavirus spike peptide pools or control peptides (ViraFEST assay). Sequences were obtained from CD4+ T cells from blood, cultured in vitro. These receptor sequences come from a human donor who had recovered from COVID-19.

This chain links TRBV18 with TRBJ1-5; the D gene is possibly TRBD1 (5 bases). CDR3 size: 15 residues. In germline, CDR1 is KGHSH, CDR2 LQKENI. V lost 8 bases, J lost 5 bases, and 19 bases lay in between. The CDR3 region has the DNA TGTGCCAGCCACCCGAACGGGGGTGGGGATCAGCCCCAGCATTTT. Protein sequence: CASHPNGGGDQPQHF.

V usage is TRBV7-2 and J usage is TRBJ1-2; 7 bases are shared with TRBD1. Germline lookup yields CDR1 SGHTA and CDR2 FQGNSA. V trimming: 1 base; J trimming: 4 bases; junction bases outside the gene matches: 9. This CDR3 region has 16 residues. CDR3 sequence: CASSLDRGQAGYGYTF. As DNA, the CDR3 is TGTGCCAGCAGCTTAGACCGTGGACAGGCCGGCTATGGCTACACCTTC.

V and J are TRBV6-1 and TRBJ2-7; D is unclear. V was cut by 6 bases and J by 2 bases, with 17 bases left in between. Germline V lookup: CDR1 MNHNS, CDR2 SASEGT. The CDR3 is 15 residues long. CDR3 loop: CASRPDQTTTYEQYF. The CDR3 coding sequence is TGTGCCAGCAGGCCGGACCAGACCACGACCTACGAGCAGTACTTC.

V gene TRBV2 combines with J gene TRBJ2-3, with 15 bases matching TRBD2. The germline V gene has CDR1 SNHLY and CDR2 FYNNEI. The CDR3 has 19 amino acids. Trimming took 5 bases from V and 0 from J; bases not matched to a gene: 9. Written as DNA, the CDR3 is TGTGCCAGCAGTAGATCACCGGGACTAGCGGGGGGTAGCACAGATACGCAGTATTTT. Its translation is CASSRSPGLAGGSTDTQYF.

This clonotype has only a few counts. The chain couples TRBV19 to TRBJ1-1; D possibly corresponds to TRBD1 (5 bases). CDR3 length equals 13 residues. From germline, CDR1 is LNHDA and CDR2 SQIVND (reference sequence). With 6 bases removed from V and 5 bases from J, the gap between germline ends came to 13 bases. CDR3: CASSRTRGTEAFF. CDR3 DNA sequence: TGTGCCAGTAGCAGGACTCGGGGGACTGAAGCTTTCTTT.

The CDR3 loop is CSAPTSGQETQYF. The DNA of the CDR3 is TGCAGTGCGCCTACATCGGGACAAGAGACCCAGTACTTC. The chain uses TRBV20-1 and TRBJ2-5; a weak D match, TRBD2 (5 bases). The CDR3 spans 13 residues. V lost 6 bases, J lost 2 bases, and 13 bases lay in between. CDR1 DFQATT and CDR2 SNEGSKA come from the germline V gene (reference sequence).

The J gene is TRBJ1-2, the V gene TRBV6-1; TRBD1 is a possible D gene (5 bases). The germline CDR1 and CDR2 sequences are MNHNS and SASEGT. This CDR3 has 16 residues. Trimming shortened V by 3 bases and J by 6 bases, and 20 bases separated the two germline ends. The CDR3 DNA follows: TGTGCCAGCAGTGACCACCCGGACGCAGGGATCGATGGCTACACCTTC. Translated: CASSDHPDAGIDGYTF.

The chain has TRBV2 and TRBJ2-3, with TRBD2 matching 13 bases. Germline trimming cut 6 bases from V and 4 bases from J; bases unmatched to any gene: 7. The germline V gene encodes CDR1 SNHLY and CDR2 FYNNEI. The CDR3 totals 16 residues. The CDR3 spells CASSKGLAGAADTQYF. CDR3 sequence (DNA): TGTGCCAGCAGCAAAGGACTAGCGGGAGCCGCAGATACGCAGTATTTT.

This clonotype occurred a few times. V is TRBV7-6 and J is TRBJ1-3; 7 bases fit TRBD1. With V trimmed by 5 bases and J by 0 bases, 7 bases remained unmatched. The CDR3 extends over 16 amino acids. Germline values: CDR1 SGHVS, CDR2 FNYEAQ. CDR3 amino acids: CASSRSTGLSGNTIYF. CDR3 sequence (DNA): TGTGCCAGCAGCCGATCGACAGGGCTCTCTGGAAACACCATATATTTT. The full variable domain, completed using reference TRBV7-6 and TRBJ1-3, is GAGVSQSPRYKVTKRGQDVALRCDPISGHVSLYWYRQALGQGPEFLTYFNYEAQQDKSGLPNDRFSAERPEGSISTLTIQRTEQRDSAMYRCASSRSTGLSGNTIYFGEGSWLTVV.

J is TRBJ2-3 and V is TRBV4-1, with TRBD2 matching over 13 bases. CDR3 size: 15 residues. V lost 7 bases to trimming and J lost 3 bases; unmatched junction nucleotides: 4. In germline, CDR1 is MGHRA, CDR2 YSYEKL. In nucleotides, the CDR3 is TGCGCCAGCACCCGACTAGCGGGAGGAACAGATACGCAGTATTTT. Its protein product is CASTRLAGGTDTQYF.